The 28 T cell receptor beta chains in this list originate from one sample, sequenced in a study of CD8+CD57+ T cells in acquired aplastic anemia. Genomic DNA was employed as the template in profiling TCR beta VDJ and CDR3. TCRdb reanalysed the reads using MiXCR and keeps one entry per CDR3 protein. Among under 200,000 distinct CDR3 sequences listed, 63% were seen once. The specimen was sorted CD4+, CD8+, or CD8+CD57+ T cells (not recorded which) from PBMCs. The receptors shown here come from a human donor in good health.

This clonotype has just a few counts. A clone one base away is much larger, so this may be a read error. V is TRBV9 and J is TRBJ2-1, with TRBD2 matching over 9 bases. The CDR3 runs to 14 residues. Germline CDR1 SGDLS, CDR2 YYNGEE. Germline trimming cut 3 bases from V and 8 bases from J; bases unmatched to any gene: 6. The CDR3: CASSGSGREYEQFF. Here the CDR3 DNA reads TGTGCCAGCAGCGGTAGCGGGAGAGAGTATGAGCAGTTCTTC.

V gene TRBV15 combines with J gene TRBJ2-7; TRBD2 aligns across 8 bases. This CDR3 has 14 residues. From germline, CDR1 is LNHNV and CDR2 YYDKDF (reference sequence). V dropped 0 bases and J dropped 6; count of bases not matched to a gene: 4. CDR3 DNA: TGTGCCACCAGCAGAGAGACCGGGACTAGCGAGCAGTACTTC. It encodes CATSRETGTSEQYF.

This clonotype was seen a handful of times. The V gene is TRBV7-9, the J gene TRBJ1-6, with D hard to call. CDR1 and CDR2 (germline): SEHNR, FQNEAQ (reference sequence). Between the trimmed V and J ends, which lost 7 bases and 8 bases, there was a span of 15 bases. The CDR3 covers 14 residues. In nucleotides, the CDR3 is TGTGCCAGCACCCGAGGCGGGGAGGATTCACCCCTCCACTTT. It yields the protein CASTRGGEDSPLHF. The full variable domain, completed using reference TRBV7-9 and TRBJ1-6, is DTGVSQNPRHKITKRGQNVTFRCDPISEHNRLYWYRQTLGQGPEFLTYFQNEAQLEKSRLLSDRFSAERPKGSFSTLEIQRTEQGDSAMYLCASTRGGEDSPLHFGNGTRLTVT.

Comments on this clonotype: A clone one base away is much larger, so this may be a read error. V usage is TRBV5-5 and J usage is TRBJ1-1; D remains ambiguous. The CDR3 length is 15 residues. The ends were cut back, 3 bases at V and 1 base at J, with 13 bases in the middle. Germline CDR1 SGHKS, CDR2 YYEKEE (reference sequence). CDR3 sequence: CASSSWTAANTEAFF. The CDR3 DNA is TGTGCCAGCAGCTCATGGACGGCTGCGAACACTGAAGCTTTCTTT.

This chain links TRBV2 with TRBJ2-2, with D perhaps TRBD1 (7 bases). The V gene lost 7 bases and the J gene lost 1 base, with 10 bases spanning the gap. CDR3 length equals 14 residues. CDR1 and CDR2 (germline): SNHLY, FYNNEI. This CDR3 reads CASTGGGNTGELFF. The CDR3 nucleotides read TGTGCCAGCACAGGGGGAGGGAACACCGGGGAGCTGTTTTTT.

There are many counts of this clonotype. The chain couples TRBV7-2 to TRBJ2-3, with a tentative D call TRBD1 (5 bases). The CDR3 totals 15 residues. The V end was cut by 1 base, the J end by 3 bases, with 11 bases between. Per the germline V gene, CDR1 is SGHTA and CDR2 is FQGNSA. This CDR3 reads CASSLVDQGTDTQYF. The CDR3 DNA follows: TGTGCCAGCAGCTTAGTGGACCAGGGTACAGATACGCAGTATTTT.

Remarks on this clonotype: A read error may produce the germline difference seen at one junction end. This chain uses TRBV5-5 with TRBJ1-2, with D tentatively TRBD1 (6 bases). CDR3 length: 16 residues. Germline lookup yields CDR1 SGHKS and CDR2 YYEKEE (reference sequence). This CDR3 is CASSSGGGRGDYGNTF. For the CDR3, the DNA is TGTGCCAGCAGCTCCGGGGGGGGGCGCGGGGACTATGGCAACACCTTC.

V is TRBV7-3 and J is TRBJ2-3; 12 bases are a match to TRBD2. Trimming at V came to 0 bases and at J to 5 bases, leaving 3 bases not matched to a gene. The CDR3 is made up of 16 amino acids. Germline V lookup: CDR1 SGHTA, CDR2 FQGTGA. The CDR3 DNA reads as TGTGCCAGCAGCTTAACGCTAGCGGGGGGGAGAGATACGCAGTATTTT. Residues: CASSLTLAGGRDTQYF.

This chain joins TRBV7-9 and TRBJ2-7; 8 bases map to TRBD1. With V trimmed by 3 bases and J by 5 bases, 6 bases remained unmatched. The CDR3 runs 14 residues. Germline values: CDR1 SEHNR, CDR2 FQNEAQ (reference sequence). CDR3 DNA: TGTGCCAGCAGCTTTTCGGACAGGGTAAACGAGCAGTACTTC. Its protein is CASSFSDRVNEQYF.

Note on this clonotype: A much larger clone differs by one base, so this may be a read error. The rearrangement joins TRBV9 to TRBJ2-1; possible D gene TRBD2, 6 bases. Per germline, CDR1 SGDLS and CDR2 YYNGEE. V dropped 3 bases and J dropped 1 base, with 14 bases sitting between them. The CDR3 totals 16 residues. As DNA, the CDR3 is TGTGCCAGCAGCGCGACAAACGGGAGTTCCTACAATGAGCAGTTCTTC. This sequence encodes CASSATNGSSYNEQFF.

The J gene is TRBJ2-3, the V gene TRBV7-3; D uncertain. Germline lookup yields CDR1 SGHTA and CDR2 FQGTGA. This CDR3 region has 17 residues. Trimming stripped 4 bases from V and 0 bases from J, with 17 bases between. This CDR3 is CASSSHQDPPSTDTQYF. CDR3 bases: TGTGCCAGCAGCTCACATCAGGACCCCCCTAGCACAGATACGCAGTATTTT.

This chain uses TRBV19 with TRBJ2-3, with unresolved D. The CDR3 has 14 residues. Germline CDR1 is LNHDA and CDR2 is SQIVND (reference sequence). Trimming stripped 0 bases from V and 6 bases from J, with 10 bases between. Written as DNA, the CDR3 is TGTGCCAGTAGTATAGATCAAGTCGTCGATACGCAGTATTTT. Translation gives CASSIDQVVDTQYF.

The chain couples TRBV2 to TRBJ1-5; D is ambiguous. Per germline, CDR1 SNHLY and CDR2 FYNNEI. The CDR3 contains 15 residues. Trimming pared 1 base from V and 4 bases from J, leaving 11 bases between. CDR3 region: CASSEDGAANQPQHF. As DNA, the CDR3 is TGTGCCAGCAGTGAAGATGGCGCAGCTAATCAGCCCCAGCATTTT.

This sequence joins TRBV6-2 or TRBV6-3 and TRBJ1-2; tentatively, D is TRBD1 (5 bases). CDR3 length equals 13 residues. Trimming took 5 bases from V and 5 from J, leaving 12 bases between them. Germline V CDR1 and CDR2: MNHEY, SVGEGT. This CDR3 reads CASSHRDHYGYTF. The CDR3 DNA is TGTGCCAGCAGTCACCGGGACCATTATGGCTACACCTTC.

This clonotype showed up just once. The rearrangement joins TRBV10-3 to TRBJ2-2; D is possibly TRBD1 (6 bases). Trimming took 10 bases from V and 4 from J, leaving 19 bases between them. The V gene's germline CDR1 is ENHRY and CDR2 SYGVKD. The length of the CDR3 is 15 residues. The CDR3 coding sequence is TGTGCCACCCAACGGGACACAGCTGGCACCGGGGAGCTGTTTTTT. Amino acids: CATQRDTAGTGELFF.

The genes are TRBV24-1 and TRBJ2-3; TRBD2 matches 12 bases. The CDR3 totals 14 residues. The germline CDR1 and CDR2 sequences are KGHDR and SFDVKD. After removal of 10 bases from V and 6 bases from J, the junction contained 7 bases not matched to a gene. This CDR3 is CATSTSGRGDTQYF. The CDR3 DNA reads as TGTGCCACGTCGACTAGCGGGAGAGGTGATACGCAGTATTTT.

The chain has TRBV12-3 or TRBV12-4 and TRBJ2-3; the match to TRBD2 covers 9 bases. J gave up 5 bases and V 6 bases, and 3 bases lay outside the gene matches. This CDR3 has 13 residues. Here the CDR3 reads CASRKLAGDTQYF. In DNA form, the CDR3 reads TGTGCCAGCAGAAAACTAGCGGGAGATACGCAGTATTTT.

The chain carries TRBV24-1 and TRBJ1-1; D is uncertain. V shed 2 bases and J shed 5 bases, with 8 bases lying between them. This CDR3 is built from 13 residues. CDR1 is KGHDR and CDR2 is SFDVKD in the germline V gene. CDR3 residues: CATSDSLGTEAFF. Here the CDR3 DNA reads TGTGCCACCAGTGATTCCTTGGGGACTGAAGCTTTCTTT.

This sequence joins TRBV10-3 and TRBJ2-7; 14 bases line up with TRBD2. Trimming took 6 bases from V and 2 from J; bases not matched to a gene: 3. Germline V gene lookup returns CDR1 ENHRY and CDR2 SYGVKD. The CDR3 totals 15 residues. The CDR3 is CAISGTSGSAYEQYF. Written as DNA, the CDR3 is TGTGCCATCAGCGGGACTAGCGGGAGCGCCTACGAGCAGTACTTC.

V usage is TRBV30 and J usage is TRBJ2-1; possible D gene TRBD1, 6 bases. The CDR3 is made up of 15 amino acids. V gave up 1 base and J gave up 0 bases, with 10 bases separating them. CDR1 GTSNPN and CDR2 SVGIG come from the germline V gene (reference sequence). CDR3 sequence: CAWSGGRSSYNEQFF. The CDR3 bases are TGTGCCTGGAGTGGGGGGCGGAGCTCCTACAATGAGCAGTTCTTC.

This clonotype was seen only once. This chain joins TRBV27 and TRBJ1-5, with TRBD1 matching 10 bases. The germline V gene encodes CDR1 MNHEY and CDR2 SMNVEV (reference sequence). This CDR3 has 15 residues. V lost 6 bases and J lost 2; bases outside the gene matches: 4. The CDR3: CASSRQGAGNQPQHF. The CDR3 nucleotides are TGTGCCAGCAGCCGACAGGGGGCCGGCAATCAGCCCCAGCATTTT.

This chain connects TRBV24-1 to TRBJ2-4; D might be TRBD2 (5 bases). Per germline, CDR1 KGHDR and CDR2 SFDVKD. This CDR3 region has 15 residues. V was trimmed by 3 bases and J by 4 bases, leaving 12 bases between them. The CDR3 coding sequence is TGTGCCACCAGTGATCCCAGTGCGGGTAAAAACATTCAGTACTTC. This codes for CATSDPSAGKNIQYF.

This clonotype was recorded a few times. J is TRBJ2-5 and V is TRBV7-2, with 10 bases fitting TRBD2. CDR1 is SGHTA, CDR2 FQGNSA, per germline. V gave up 5 bases and J gave up 2 bases; unmatched junction bases: 5. The CDR3 consists of 15 residues. The CDR3 reads CASSRSSGGQETQYF. The CDR3, as DNA: TGTGCCAGCAGCCGATCTAGCGGGGGTCAAGAGACCCAGTACTTC.

The V and J genes are TRBV29-1 and TRBJ2-7; D call uncertain. V was clipped by 4 bases and J by 1 base, with 8 bases between them. Germline values: CDR1 SQVTM, CDR2 ANQGSEA. This CDR3 comprises 12 residues. CDR3 coding DNA: TGCAGCGTTGTCGGCACTTCCTACGAGCAGTACTTC. Protein: CSVVGTSYEQYF.

The V call is TRBV12-3 or TRBV12-4, the J call TRBJ1-1; D is undetermined. V lost 6 bases, J lost 9 bases, and 17 bases lay in between. The length of the CDR3 is 13 residues. CDR3 sequence reads: CASRLLLERKAFF. The CDR3 DNA reads TGTGCCAGCAGGCTCCTACTGGAGAGAAAAGCTTTCTTT.

There are many counts of this clonotype. This chain joins TRBV3-1 and TRBJ2-7, with TRBD2 matching over 9 bases. Per germline, CDR1 LGHDT and CDR2 YNNKEL (reference sequence). V shed 4 bases, J shed 4 bases, and the junction held 8 bases outside the gene matches. The CDR3 spans 15 residues. The DNA for the CDR3 is TGTGCCAGCAGCCCCTTAGCGGGAGTGGGGTACGAGCAGTACTTC. Encoded protein: CASSPLAGVGYEQYF.

The genes are TRBV2 and TRBJ1-5, with D unresolved. Trimming left V 6 bases short and J 9 bases short, with 12 bases between. Germline V gene sequence: CDR1 SNHLY, CDR2 FYNNEI. The CDR3 runs to 12 residues. This CDR3 is CASRKFTLPQHF. Written as DNA, the CDR3 is TGTGCCAGCAGAAAATTTACTCTGCCCCAGCATTTT.

Ten or more counts support this clonotype. This chain links TRBV19 with TRBJ2-1; 7 bases map to TRBD1. The CDR3 extends over 13 amino acids. Germline CDR1 is LNHDA and CDR2 is SQIVND (reference sequence). Trimming took 5 bases from V and 10 from J; bases not matched to a gene: 8. Here the CDR3 reads CASSLTATGEQFF. The CDR3 nucleotides are TGTGCCAGTAGTCTCACTGCGACAGGGGAGCAGTTCTTC.